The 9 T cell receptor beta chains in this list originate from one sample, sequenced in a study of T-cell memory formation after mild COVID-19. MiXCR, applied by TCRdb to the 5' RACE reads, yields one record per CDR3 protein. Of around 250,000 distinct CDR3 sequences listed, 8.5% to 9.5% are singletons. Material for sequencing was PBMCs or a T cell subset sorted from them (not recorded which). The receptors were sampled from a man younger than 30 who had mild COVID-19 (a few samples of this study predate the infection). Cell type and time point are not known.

CDR3 amino acids: CASTKTGELFF. DNA for the CDR3: TGTGCCAGCACAAAAACCGGGGAGCTGTTTTTT. The chain carries TRBV12-3 or TRBV12-4 and TRBJ2-2; D is unclear. The CDR3 runs 11 residues. V was pared by 7 bases and J by 5 bases, with 5 bases between.

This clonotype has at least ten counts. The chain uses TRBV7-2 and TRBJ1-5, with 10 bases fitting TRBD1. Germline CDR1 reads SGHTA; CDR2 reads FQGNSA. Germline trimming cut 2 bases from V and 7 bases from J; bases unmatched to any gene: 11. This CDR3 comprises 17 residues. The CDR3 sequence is CASSLPTTGGLGQPQHF. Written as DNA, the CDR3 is TGTGCCAGCAGCTTACCAACGACAGGGGGCTTGGGGCAGCCCCAGCATTTT.

CDR3 in amino acids: CASSRDRGSHNEQFF. As DNA, the CDR3 is TGTGCCAGCAGCCGTGACAGGGGGAGCCACAATGAGCAGTTCTTC. This chain uses TRBV7-9 with TRBJ2-1, with 9 bases lining up with TRBD1. CDR3 length: 15 amino acids. The germline gives CDR1 SEHNR, CDR2 FQNEAQ (reference sequence). Trimming at V came to 5 bases and at J to 5 bases, leaving 7 bases not matched to a gene.

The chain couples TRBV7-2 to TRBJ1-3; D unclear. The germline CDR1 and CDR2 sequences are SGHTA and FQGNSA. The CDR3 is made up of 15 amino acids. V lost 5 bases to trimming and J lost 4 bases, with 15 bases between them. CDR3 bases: TGTGCCAGCAGCCCTATGGAACATGCGGGAAACACCATATATTTT. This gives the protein CASSPMEHAGNTIYF.

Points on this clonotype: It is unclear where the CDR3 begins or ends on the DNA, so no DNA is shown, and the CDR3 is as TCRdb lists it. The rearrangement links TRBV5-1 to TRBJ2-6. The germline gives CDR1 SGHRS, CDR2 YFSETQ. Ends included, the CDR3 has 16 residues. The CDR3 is CASSLEVGPGANVLTF.

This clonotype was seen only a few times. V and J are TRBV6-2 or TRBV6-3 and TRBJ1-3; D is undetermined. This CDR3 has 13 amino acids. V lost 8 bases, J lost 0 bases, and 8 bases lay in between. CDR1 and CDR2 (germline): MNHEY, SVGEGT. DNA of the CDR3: TGTGCCAGCCTGGACCACTCTGGAAACACCATATATTTT. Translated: CASLDHSGNTIYF.

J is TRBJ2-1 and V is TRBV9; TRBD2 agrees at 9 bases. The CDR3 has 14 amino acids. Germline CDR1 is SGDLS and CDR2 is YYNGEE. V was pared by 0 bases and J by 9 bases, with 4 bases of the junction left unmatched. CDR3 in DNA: TGTGCCAGCAGCGTAGTTGCGGGGGGGTCTGAGCAGTTCTTC. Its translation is CASSVVAGGSEQFF.

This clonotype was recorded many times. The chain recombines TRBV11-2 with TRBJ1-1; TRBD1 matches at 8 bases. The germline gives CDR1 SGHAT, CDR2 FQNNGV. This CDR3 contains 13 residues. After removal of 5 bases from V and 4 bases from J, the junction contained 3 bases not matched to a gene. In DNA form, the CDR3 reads TGTGCCAGCAGCCCCGACAGGGGCACTGAAGCTTTCTTT. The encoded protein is CASSPDRGTEAFF.

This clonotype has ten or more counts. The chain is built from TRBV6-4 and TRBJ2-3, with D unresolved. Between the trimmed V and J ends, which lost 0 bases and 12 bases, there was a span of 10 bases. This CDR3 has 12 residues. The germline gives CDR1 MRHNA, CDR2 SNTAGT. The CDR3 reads CASSDSGVAQYF. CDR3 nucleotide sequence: TGTGCCAGCAGTGACTCGGGTGTGGCCCAGTATTTT.